There are many counts of the clone carrying this TCR beta chain. Germline CDR1 ENHRY, CDR2 SYGVKD. The V segment lost 11 bases and the J segment 8 bases; nucleotides outside the gene matches: 5. This CDR3 is built from 11 residues. These data originate in a study of CD8 T cells in ankylosing spondylitis. 5'-RACE, quantitative and with molecular barcodes, yielded the TCR beta libraries. MiXCR was run by TCRdb on the 5' RACE reads, yielding one entry per CDR3 protein. The table shows some 350,000 distinct CDR3 sequences, with roughly 14% occurring only once. Sequenced: blood, either unsorted or a sorted T cell fraction (not recorded which). The chain has TRBV10-3 and TRBJ2-1, with 8 nucleotides matching TRBD1. This clonotype was sampled from a male donor with ankylosing spondylitis or in good health (not recorded which). The CDR3 coding sequence is TGTGCCGGTGGACAGGGCGATGAGCAGTTCTTC. This sequence encodes CAGGQGDEQFF.